A selection of T cell receptor beta chains follows, all from one sample in a study of shared clonotypes between healthy human individuals. Only in-frame clones appear in the TCRdb table, and some are missing; sequencing was by immunoSEQ multiplex PCR. The data hold about a million clones, with around 77% observed a single time. What was sequenced was memory CD4+ T cells from PBMCs. These receptors were obtained from a man aged 18 to 30 in good health. Some clones in this sample may be carry-over from other donors' samples. The CDR3 runs from the conserved cysteine through the conserved F or W. The order of the fields is J gene, D gene, V gene, clone size, CDR3 protein, CDR3 DNA. D genes are given only for firm matches. Clone size is not always given. Where it is, it says once, few, many or a class for expanded clones.

TRBJ1-4 . TRBV28 once CASRPEVIGRIEKLFF TGTGCCAGCAGGCCCGAGGTAATCGGGCGAATAGAAAAACTGTTTTTT
TRBJ1-3 . TRBV7-7 few CASSLAQGNTIYF TGTGCCAGCAGCTTAGCTCAGGGAAACACCATATATTTT
TRBJ1-5 . TRBV6-1 few CASSERYSNQPQHF TGTGCCAGCAGTGAGCGGTATAGCAATCAGCCCCAGCATTTT
TRBJ2-3 . TRBV11-2 . CATRRGLGRGSDTQYF TGTGCCACCAGAAGGGGATTGGGGAGAGGGTCAGATACGCAGTATTTT
TRBJ2-5 . TRBV7-8 . CASSPLGETQYF TGTGCCAGCAGCCCCCTGGGAGAGACCCAGTACTTC
TRBJ1-2 . TRBV6-6 . CASRPPRVGGYTF TGTGCCAGCAGACCCCCCAGGGTCGGTGGCTACACCTTC
TRBJ2-1 . TRBV7-9 . CASSFYGEQFF TGTGCCAGCAGCTTCTATGGCGAGCAGTTCTTC
TRBJ1-2 . TRBV11-2 . CASSSGAAGYTF TGTGCCAGCAGCTCGGGGGCAGCTGGCTACACCTTC
TRBJ2-7 TRBD2 TRBV28 . CASSGPSGNWAEQYF TGTGCCAGCAGTGGCCCTAGCGGGAATTGGGCCGAGCAGTACTTC
TRBJ1-5 . TRBV4-1 . CASSPKDQGFSNQPQHF TGCGCCAGCAGCCCAAAGGACCAGGGATTTAGCAATCAGCCCCAGCATTTT
TRBJ1-1 . TRBV5-6 . CASSLWGRLQNTEAFF TGTGCCAGCAGCTTGTGGGGACGCTTACAGAACACTGAAGCTTTCTTT
TRBJ2-5 TRBD1 TRBV27 once CASSGTGAETQYF TGTGCCAGCAGTGGGACAGGGGCAGAGACCCAGTACTTC
TRBJ2-7 TRBD2 TRBV7-3 once CASSLRAGGGYEQYF TGTGCCAGCAGCTTACGGGCGGGAGGAGGTTACGAGCAGTACTTC
TRBJ2-1 . TRBV2 . CASSLTYEQFF TGTGCCAGCAGTTTAACCTATGAGCAGTTCTTC
TRBJ1-5 . TRBV5-1 . CASSLYGQANQPQHF TGCGCCAGCAGCTTATACGGGCAGGCGAATCAGCCCCAGCATTTT
TRBJ2-5 . TRBV6-1 . CASSEGRGLGLETQYF TGTGCCAGCAGTGAAGGAAGGGGATTGGGACTAGAGACCCAGTACTTC
TRBJ2-7 TRBD2 TRBV6-6 . CASSYARLAPTYEQYF TGTGCCAGCAGTTACGCGAGACTAGCGCCTACCTACGAGCAGTACTTC
TRBJ2-1 TRBD1 TRBV28 . CASSDLARDRGSEQFF TGTGCCAGCAGTGACCTGGCGCGGGACAGGGGGAGTGAGCAGTTCTTC
TRBJ2-3 . TRBV6-5 . CASSSPGRRDTQYF TGTGCCAGCTCCTCTCCGGGACGCCGAGATACGCAGTATTTT
TRBJ1-1 . TRBV5-1 . CASSLEWTAMNTEAFF TGCGCCAGCAGCTTGGAGTGGACAGCCATGAACACTGAAGCTTTCTTT
TRBJ1-1 . TRBV5-1 many CASSLDVGTMNTEAFF TGCGCCAGCAGCTTGGACGTCGGGACGATGAACACTGAAGCTTTCTTT
TRBJ2-5 TRBD1 TRBV9 . CASSRQGGETQYF TGTGCCAGCAGCCGACAGGGGGGAGAGACCCAGTACTTC
TRBJ2-2 . TRBV9 . CASSDRTVPNTGELFF TGTGCCAGCAGCGACCGGACTGTTCCGAACACCGGGGAGCTGTTTTTT
TRBJ2-4 TRBD2 TRBV28 . CASRLAGGQQNIQYF TGTGCCAGCAGACTAGCGGGAGGGCAACAAAACATTCAGTACTTC
TRBJ1-2 TRBD1 TRBV5-6 few CASSKPGQGIYGYTF TGTGCCAGCAGCAAGCCGGGACAGGGGATCTATGGCTACACCTTC
TRBJ2-5 . TRBV5-4 . CASSLDRLQETQYF TGTGCCAGCAGCTTGGACAGACTCCAAGAGACCCAGTACTTC
TRBJ1-1 . TRBV7-3 . CASSLDTNTEAFF TGTGCCAGCAGCTTAGATACTAACACTGAAGCTTTCTTT
TRBJ1-3 TRBD1 TRBV13 . CASSKDRLSGNTIYF TGTGCCAGCAGCAAGGACAGGCTCTCTGGAAACACCATATATTTT
TRBJ2-7 TRBD1 TRBV5-1 . CASGAGGPLEQYF TGCGCCAGCGGAGCAGGGGGCCCCCTCGAGCAGTACTTC
TRBJ1-2 . TRBV7-8 many CASSLRVQAEWGYTF TGTGCCAGCAGCTTACGGGTTCAGGCTGAGTGGGGCTACACCTTC
TRBJ2-1 . TRBV7-3 . CASSLLGRGPYNEQFF TGTGCCAGCAGCTTATTAGGCAGGGGTCCATACAATGAGCAGTTCTTC
TRBJ1-2 TRBD1 TRBV5-1 . CASSLGQGARGYGYTF TGCGCCAGCAGCTTGGGACAGGGGGCGCGTGGCTATGGCTACACCTTC
TRBJ1-1 . TRBV28 . CASRGYIEAFF TGTGCCAGCAGGGGGTACATTGAAGCTTTCTTT
TRBJ2-5 TRBD2 TRBV29-1 . CSVGPSGQETQYF TGCAGCGTTGGCCCTAGCGGACAAGAGACCCAGTACTTC